The clone carrying this T cell receptor (beta chain) was seen repeatedly, ten times or more. Its antigen remains unidentified. Template switching added a universal primer binding site, and final cDNA carried unique molecular identifiers. MiXCR, applied by TCRdb to the 5' RACE reads, yields one record per CDR3 protein. The table lists about 890,000 distinct CDR3 sequences, roughly 12% of them singletons. The CDR3 totals 16 residues. Germline V gene data show CDR1 as KGHDR and CDR2 as SFDVKD. V was pared by 3 bases and J by 4 bases, with 4 bases of the junction left unmatched. The entry originates in a study of identical twins. Points from the study as a whole: In drawing conclusions, the study used cross-sectional statistical analysis and did not follow the same donors.

In addition, the sample was reused for a study of yellow fever vaccine responses in identical twins.

The sequencing input was PBMCs. The chain uses TRBV24-1 and TRBJ2-1; 11 positions match TRBD2. This TCR was sampled from a woman in her late teens or twenties in good health. CDR3: CATSDAGTSGYNEQFF. CDR3 DNA: TGTGCCACCAGTGATGCCGGGACTAGCGGATACAATGAGCAGTTCTTC.